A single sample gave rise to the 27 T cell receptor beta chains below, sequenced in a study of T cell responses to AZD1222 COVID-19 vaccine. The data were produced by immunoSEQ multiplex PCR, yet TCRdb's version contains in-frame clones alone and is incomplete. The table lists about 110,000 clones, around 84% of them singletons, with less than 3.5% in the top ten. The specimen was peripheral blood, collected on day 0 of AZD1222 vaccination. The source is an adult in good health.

The CDR3 spells CASSIQEGYTEAFF. The CDR3 DNA reads TGTGCCAGTAGTATTCAAGAGGGATACACTGAAGCTTTCTTT. The V call is TRBV19, the J call TRBJ1-1; D is unresolved. This CDR3 is 14 amino acids long. The germline V gene has CDR1 LNHDA and CDR2 SQIVND (reference sequence). V gave up 3 bases and J gave up 3 bases, with 11 bases separating them. Based on the CDR3 plus reference TRBV19 and TRBJ1-1, the full variable domain is DGGITQSPKYLFRKEGQNVTLSCEQNLNHDAMYWYRQDPGQGLRLIYYSQIVNDFQKGDIAEGYSVSREKKESFPLTVTSAQKNPTAFYLCASSIQEGYTEAFFGQGTRLTVV.

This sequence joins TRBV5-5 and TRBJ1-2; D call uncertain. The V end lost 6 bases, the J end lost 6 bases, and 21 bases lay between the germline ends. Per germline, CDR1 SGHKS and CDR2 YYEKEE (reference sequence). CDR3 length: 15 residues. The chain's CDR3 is CASTPSGNPGHGYTF. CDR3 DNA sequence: TGTGCCAGCACCCCCTCGGGCAACCCCGGCCATGGCTACACCTTC. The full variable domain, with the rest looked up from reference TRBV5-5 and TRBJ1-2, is DAGVTQSPTHLIKTRGQQVTLRCSPISGHKSVSWYQQVLGQGPQFIFQYYEKEERGRGNFPDRFSARQFPNYSSELNVNALLLGDSALYLCASTPSGNPGHGYTFGSGTRLTVV.

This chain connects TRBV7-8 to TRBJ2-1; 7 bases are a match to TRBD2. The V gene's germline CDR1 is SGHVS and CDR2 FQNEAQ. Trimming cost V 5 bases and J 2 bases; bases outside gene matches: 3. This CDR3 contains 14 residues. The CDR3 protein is CASSPRGAYNEQFF. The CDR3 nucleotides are TGTGCCAGCAGCCCCCGGGGGGCCTACAATGAGCAGTTCTTC.

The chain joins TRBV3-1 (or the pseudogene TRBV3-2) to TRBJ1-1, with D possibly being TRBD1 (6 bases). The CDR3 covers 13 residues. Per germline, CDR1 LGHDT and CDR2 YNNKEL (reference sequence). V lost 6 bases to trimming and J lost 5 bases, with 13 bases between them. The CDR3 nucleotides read TGTGCCAGCAGTCGTGCAGGGGAAACTGAAGCTTTCTTT. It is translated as CASSRAGETEAFF.

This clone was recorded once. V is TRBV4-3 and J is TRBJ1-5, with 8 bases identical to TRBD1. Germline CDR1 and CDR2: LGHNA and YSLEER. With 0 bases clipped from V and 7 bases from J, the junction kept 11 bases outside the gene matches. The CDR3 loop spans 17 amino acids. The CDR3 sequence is CASSQDRQTGGGQPQHF. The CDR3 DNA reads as TGCGCCAGCAGCCAAGATCGTCAAACAGGGGGTGGACAGCCCCAGCATTTT.

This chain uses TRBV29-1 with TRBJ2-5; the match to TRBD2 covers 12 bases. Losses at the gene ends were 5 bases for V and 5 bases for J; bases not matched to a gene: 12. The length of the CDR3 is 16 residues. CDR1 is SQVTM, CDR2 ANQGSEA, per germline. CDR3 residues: CSVFSGGLAGRETQYF. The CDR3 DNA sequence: TGCAGCGTTTTCAGCGGGGGACTAGCGGGTCGGGAGACCCAGTACTTC.

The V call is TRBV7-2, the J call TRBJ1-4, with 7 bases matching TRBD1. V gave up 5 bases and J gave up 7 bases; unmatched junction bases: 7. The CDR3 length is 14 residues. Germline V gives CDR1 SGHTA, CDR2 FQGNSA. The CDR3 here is CASSTETGREKLFF. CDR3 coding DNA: TGTGCCAGCAGCACCGAGACAGGGCGTGAAAAACTGTTTTTT. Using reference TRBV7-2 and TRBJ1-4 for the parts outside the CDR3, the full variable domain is GAGVSQSPSNKVTEKGKDVELRCDPISGHTALYWYRQSLGQGLEFLIYFQGNSAPDKSGLPSDRFSAERTGGSVSTLTIQRTQQEDSAVYLCASSTETGREKLFFGSGTQLSVL.

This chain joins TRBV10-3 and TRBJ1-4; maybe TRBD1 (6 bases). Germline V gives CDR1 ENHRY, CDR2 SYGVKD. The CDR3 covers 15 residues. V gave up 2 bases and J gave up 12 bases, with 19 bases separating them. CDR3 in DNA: TGTGCCATCAGTGAGGGACAGTTCGGGTCGGCAGAACTGTTTTTT. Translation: CAISEGQFGSAELFF.

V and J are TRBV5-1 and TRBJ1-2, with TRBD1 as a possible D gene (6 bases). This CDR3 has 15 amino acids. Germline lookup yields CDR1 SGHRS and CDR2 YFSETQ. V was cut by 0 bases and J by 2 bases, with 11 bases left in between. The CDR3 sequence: CASSLGPGVNYGYTF. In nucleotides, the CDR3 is TGCGCCAGCAGCTTGGGGCCAGGGGTAAACTATGGCTACACCTTC.

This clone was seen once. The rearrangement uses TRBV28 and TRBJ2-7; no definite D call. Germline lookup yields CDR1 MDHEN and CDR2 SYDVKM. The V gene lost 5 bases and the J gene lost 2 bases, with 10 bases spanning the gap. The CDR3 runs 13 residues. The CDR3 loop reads CASSLTETYEQYF. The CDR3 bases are TGTGCCAGCAGTCTAACAGAAACCTACGAGCAGTACTTC.

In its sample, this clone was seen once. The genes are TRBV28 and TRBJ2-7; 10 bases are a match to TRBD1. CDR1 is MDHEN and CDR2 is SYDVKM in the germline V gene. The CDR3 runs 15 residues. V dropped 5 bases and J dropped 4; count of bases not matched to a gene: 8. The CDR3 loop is CASSTPGTGAYEQYF. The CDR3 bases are TGTGCCAGCAGTACACCCGGGACAGGGGCTTACGAGCAGTACTTC.

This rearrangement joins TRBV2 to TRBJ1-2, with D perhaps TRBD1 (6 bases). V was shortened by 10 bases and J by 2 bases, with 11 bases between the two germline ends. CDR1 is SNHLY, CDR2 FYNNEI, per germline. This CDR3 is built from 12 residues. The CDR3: CATRQANYGYTF. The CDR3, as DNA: TGTGCCACCAGACAGGCAAACTATGGCTACACCTTC.

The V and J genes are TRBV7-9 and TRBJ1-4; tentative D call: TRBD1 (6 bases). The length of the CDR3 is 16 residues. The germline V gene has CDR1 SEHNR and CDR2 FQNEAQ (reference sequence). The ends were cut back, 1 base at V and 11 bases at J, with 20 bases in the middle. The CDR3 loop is CASSLEGDGRGWKLFF. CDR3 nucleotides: TGTGCCAGCAGCTTAGAGGGGGACGGCCGAGGATGGAAACTGTTTTTT.

In DNA form, the CDR3 reads TGTGCCAGCAGCTTCCTCGGGGGTAACTGGCAAGAGACCCAGTACTTC. Protein product: CASSFLGGNWQETQYF. The rearrangement uses TRBV11-2 and TRBJ2-5, with a tentative D call TRBD2 (6 bases). CDR1 and CDR2 (germline): SGHAT, FQNNGV. The length of the CDR3 is 16 residues. The V end lost 3 bases, the J end lost 2 bases, and 16 bases lay between the germline ends.

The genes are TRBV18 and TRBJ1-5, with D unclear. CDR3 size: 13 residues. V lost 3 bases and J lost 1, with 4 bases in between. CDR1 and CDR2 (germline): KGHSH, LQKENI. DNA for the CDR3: TGTGCCAGCTCACCCGAGAGCAATCAGCCCCAGCATTTT. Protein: CASSPESNQPQHF.

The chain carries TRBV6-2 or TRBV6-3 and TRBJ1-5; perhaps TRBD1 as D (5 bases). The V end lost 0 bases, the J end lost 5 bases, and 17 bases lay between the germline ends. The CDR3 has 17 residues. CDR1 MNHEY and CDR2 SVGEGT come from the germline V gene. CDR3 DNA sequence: TGTGCCAGCAGTTACTCCGAGTTCCAGGGTCCATATCAGCCCCAGCATTTT. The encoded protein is CASSYSEFQGPYQPQHF.

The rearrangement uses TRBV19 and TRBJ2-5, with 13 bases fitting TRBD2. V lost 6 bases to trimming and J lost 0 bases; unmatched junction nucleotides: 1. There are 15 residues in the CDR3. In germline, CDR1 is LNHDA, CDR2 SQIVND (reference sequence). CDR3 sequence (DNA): TGTGCCAGTAGCGGGACTAGCGGGAACCAAGAGACCCAGTACTTC. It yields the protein CASSGTSGNQETQYF.

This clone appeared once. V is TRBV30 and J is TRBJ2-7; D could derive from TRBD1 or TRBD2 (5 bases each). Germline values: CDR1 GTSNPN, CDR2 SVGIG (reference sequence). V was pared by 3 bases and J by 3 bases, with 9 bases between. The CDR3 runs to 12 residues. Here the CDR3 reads CAWSRDGYEQYF. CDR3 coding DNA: TGTGCCTGGAGCCGGGACGGCTACGAGCAGTACTTC.

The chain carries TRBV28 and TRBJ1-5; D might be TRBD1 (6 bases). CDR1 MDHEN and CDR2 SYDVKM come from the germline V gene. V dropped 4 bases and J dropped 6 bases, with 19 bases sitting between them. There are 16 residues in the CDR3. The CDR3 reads CASSSELGGRSQPQHF. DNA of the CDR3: TGTGCCAGCAGTTCGGAACTAGGGGGGAGGAGTCAGCCCCAGCATTTT.

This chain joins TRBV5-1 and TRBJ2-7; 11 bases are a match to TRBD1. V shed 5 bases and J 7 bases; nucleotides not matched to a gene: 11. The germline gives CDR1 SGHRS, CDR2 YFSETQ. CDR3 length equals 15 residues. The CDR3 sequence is CASRRDGTGGREQYF. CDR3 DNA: TGCGCCAGCAGGAGGGACGGGACAGGGGGTAGGGAGCAGTACTTC.

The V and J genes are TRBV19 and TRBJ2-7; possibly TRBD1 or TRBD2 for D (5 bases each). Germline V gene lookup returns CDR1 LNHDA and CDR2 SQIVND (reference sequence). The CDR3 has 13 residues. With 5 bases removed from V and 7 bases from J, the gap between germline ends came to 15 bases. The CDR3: CASSVNDRGEQYF. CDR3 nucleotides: TGTGCCAGTAGTGTAAACGACAGAGGGGAGCAGTACTTC. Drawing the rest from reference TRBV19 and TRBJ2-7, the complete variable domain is DGGITQSPKYLFRKEGQNVTLSCEQNLNHDAMYWYRQDPGQGLRLIYYSQIVNDFQKGDIAEGYSVSREKKESFPLTVTSAQKNPTAFYLCASSVNDRGEQYFGPGTRLTVT.

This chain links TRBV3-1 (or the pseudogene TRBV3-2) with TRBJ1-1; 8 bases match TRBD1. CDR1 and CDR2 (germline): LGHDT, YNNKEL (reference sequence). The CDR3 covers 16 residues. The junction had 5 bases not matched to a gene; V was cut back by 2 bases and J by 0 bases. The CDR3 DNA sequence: TGTGCCAGCAGCCAATCGGCAGGGGGCATGAACACTGAAGCTTTCTTT. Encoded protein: CASSQSAGGMNTEAFF.

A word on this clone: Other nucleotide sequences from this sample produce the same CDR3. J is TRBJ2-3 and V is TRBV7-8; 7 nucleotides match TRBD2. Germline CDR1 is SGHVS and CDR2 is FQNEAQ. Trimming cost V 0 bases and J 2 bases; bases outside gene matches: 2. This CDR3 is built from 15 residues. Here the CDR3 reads CASSLAGGYTDTQYF. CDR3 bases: TGTGCCAGCAGCTTAGCGGGGGGGTACACAGATACGCAGTATTTT.

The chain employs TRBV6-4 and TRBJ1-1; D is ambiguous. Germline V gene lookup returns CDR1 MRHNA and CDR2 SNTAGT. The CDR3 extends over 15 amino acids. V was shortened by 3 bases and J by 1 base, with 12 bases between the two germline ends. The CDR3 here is CASSESGSQNTEAFF. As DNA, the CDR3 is TGTGCCAGCAGTGAAAGTGGGAGCCAGAACACTGAAGCTTTCTTT.

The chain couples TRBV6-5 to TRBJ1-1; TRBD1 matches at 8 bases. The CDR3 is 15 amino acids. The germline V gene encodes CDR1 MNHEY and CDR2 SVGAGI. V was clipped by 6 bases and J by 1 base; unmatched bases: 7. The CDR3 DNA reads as TGTGCCAGCAGCCCGGGACAGGAGCAGAACACTGAAGCTTTCTTT. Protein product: CASSPGQEQNTEAFF.

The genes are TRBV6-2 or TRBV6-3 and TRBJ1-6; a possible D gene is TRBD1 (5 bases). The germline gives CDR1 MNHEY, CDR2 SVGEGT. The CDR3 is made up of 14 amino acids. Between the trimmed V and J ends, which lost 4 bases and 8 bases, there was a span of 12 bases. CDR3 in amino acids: CASSWAGGDSPLHF. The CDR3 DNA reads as TGTGCCAGCAGTTGGGCGGGAGGGGATTCACCCCTCCACTTT.

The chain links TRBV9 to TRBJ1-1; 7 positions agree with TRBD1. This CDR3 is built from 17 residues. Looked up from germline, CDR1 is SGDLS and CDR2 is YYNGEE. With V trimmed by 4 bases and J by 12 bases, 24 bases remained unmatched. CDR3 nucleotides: TGTGCCAGCAGCCAATCCACCTGGGAGGGGGCGCCCCTCAGAACTTTCTTT. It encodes CASSQSTWEGAPLRTFF. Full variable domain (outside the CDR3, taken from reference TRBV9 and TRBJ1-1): DSGVTQTPKHLITATGQRVTLRCSPRSGDLSVYWYQQSLDQGLQFLIQYYNGEERAKGNILERFSAQQFPDLHSELNLSSLELGDSALYFCASSQSTWEGAPLRTFFGQGTRLTVV.